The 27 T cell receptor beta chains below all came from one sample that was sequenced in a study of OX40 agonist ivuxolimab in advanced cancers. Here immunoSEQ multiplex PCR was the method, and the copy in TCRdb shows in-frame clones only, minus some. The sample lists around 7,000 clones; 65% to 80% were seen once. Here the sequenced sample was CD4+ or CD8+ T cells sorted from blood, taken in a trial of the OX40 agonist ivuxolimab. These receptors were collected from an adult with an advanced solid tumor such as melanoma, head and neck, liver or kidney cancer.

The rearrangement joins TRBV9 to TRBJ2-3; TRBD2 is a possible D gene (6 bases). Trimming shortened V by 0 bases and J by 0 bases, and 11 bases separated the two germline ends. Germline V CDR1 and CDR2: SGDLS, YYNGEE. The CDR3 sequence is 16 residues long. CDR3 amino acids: CASSVATGVSTDTQYF. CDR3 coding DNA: TGTGCCAGCAGCGTAGCTACGGGAGTGAGCACAGATACGCAGTATTTT.

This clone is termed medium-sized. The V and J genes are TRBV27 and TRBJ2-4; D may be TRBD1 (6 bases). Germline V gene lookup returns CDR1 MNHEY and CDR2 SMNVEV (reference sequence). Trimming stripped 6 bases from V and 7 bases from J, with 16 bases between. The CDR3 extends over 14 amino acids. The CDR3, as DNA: TGTGCCAGCAGGACAGGTTTCCCTGGGAACATTCAGTACTTC. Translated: CASRTGFPGNIQYF.

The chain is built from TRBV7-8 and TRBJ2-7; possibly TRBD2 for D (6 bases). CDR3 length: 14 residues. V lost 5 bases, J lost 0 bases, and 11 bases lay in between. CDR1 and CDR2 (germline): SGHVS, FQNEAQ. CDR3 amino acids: CASSRGTGSYEQYF. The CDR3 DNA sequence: TGTGCCAGCAGCCGCGGGACCGGCTCCTACGAGCAGTACTTC. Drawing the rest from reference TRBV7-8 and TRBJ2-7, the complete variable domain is GAGVSQSPRYKVAKRGQDVALRCDPISGHVSLFWYQQALGQGPEFLTYFQNEAQLDKSGLPSDRFFAERPEGSVSTLKIQRTQQEDSAVYLCASSRGTGSYEQYFGPGTRLTVT.

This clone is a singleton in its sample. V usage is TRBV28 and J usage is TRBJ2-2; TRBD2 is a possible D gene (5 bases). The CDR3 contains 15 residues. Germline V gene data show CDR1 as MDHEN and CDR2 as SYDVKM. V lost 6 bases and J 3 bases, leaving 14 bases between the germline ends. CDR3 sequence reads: CASRWTGVYTGELFF. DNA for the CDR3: TGTGCCAGCAGATGGACCGGGGTCTACACCGGGGAGCTGTTTTTT.

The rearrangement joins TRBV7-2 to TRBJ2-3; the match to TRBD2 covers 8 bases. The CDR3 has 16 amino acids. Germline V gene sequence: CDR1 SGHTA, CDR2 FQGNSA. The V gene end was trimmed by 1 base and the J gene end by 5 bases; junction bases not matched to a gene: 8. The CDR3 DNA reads TGTGCCAGCAGCTTAGGTCCGGGACTAGTAGAAGATACGCAGTATTTT. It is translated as CASSLGPGLVEDTQYF.

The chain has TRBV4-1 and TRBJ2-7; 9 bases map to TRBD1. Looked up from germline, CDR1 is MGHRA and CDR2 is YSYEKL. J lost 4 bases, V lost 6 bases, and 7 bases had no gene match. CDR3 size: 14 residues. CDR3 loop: CASSPGQGKYEQYF. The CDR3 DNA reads TGCGCCAGCAGTCCCGGACAGGGGAAATACGAGCAGTACTTC.

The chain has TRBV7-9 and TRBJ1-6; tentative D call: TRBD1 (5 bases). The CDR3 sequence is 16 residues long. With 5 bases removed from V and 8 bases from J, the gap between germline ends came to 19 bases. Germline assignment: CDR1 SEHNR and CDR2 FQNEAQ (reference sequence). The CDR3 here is CASSPDGRAIDSPLHF. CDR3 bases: TGTGCCAGCAGCCCAGACGGCAGGGCTATAGATTCACCCCTCCACTTT.

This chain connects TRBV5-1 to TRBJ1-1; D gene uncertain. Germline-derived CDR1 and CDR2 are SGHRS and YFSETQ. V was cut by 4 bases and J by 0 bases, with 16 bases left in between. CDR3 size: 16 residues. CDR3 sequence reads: CASSPLRGILNTEAFF. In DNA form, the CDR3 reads TGCGCCAGCAGCCCCCTCCGAGGGATTCTGAACACTGAAGCTTTCTTT.

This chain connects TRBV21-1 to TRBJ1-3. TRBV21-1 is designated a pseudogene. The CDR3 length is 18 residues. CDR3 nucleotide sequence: TGTGCCAGCAGCAAAGACCCGTCGGGGGGACGCTCTGGAAACACCATATATTTT. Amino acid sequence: CASSKDPSGGRSGNTIYF.

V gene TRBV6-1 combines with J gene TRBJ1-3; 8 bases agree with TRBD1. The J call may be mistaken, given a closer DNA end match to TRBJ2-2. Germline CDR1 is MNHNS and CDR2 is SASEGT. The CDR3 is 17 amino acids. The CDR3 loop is CASSELGTGHLVGELFF. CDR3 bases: TGTGCCAGCAGTGAACTCGGGACAGGTCACCTCGTCGGGGAGCTGTTTTTT.

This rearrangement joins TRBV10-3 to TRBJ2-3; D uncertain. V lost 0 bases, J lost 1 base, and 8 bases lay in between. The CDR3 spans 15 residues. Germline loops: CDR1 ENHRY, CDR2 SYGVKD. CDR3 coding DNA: TGTGCCATCAGTGAGTCCGGTAGAGGCACAGATACGCAGTATTTT. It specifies CAISESGRGTDTQYF.

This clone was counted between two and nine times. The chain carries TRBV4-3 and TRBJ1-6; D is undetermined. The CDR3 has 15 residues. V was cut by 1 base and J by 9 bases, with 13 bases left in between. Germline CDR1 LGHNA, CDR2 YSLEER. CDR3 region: CASSQGLGQVSPLHF. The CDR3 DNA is TGCGCCAGCAGCCAAGGGCTGGGTCAGGTTTCACCCCTCCACTTT.

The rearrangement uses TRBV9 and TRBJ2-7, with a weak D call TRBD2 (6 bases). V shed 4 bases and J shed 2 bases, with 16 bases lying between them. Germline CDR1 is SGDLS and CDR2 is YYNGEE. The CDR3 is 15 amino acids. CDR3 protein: CASSTNPGGPYEQYF. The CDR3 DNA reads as TGTGCCAGCAGCACAAATCCCGGGGGACCCTACGAGCAGTACTTC.

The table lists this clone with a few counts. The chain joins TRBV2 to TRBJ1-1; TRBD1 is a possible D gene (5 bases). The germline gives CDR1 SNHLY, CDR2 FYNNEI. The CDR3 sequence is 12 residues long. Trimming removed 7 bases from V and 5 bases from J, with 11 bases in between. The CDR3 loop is CASTTGVTEAFF. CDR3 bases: TGTGCCAGCACAACGGGGGTTACTGAAGCTTTCTTT.

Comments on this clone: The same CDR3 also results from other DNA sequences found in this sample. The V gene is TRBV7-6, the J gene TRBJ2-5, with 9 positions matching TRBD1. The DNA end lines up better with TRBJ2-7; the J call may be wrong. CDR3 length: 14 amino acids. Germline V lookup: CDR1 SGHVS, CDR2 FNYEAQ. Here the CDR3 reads CASSLGTGSYEQYF. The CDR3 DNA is TGTGCCAGCAGCTTGGGGACAGGGTCCTACGAGCAGTACTTC.

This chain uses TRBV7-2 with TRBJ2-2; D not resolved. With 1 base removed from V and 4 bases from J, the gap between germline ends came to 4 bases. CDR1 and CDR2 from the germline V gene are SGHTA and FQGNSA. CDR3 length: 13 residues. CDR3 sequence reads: CASSLGPTGELFF. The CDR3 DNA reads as TGTGCCAGCAGCTTAGGTCCCACCGGGGAGCTGTTTTTT.

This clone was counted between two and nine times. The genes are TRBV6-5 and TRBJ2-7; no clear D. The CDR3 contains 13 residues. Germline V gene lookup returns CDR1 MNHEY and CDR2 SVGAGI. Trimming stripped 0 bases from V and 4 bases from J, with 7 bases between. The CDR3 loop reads CASSYSKGYEQYF. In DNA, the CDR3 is TGTGCCAGCAGTTACTCGAAGGGTTACGAGCAGTACTTC.

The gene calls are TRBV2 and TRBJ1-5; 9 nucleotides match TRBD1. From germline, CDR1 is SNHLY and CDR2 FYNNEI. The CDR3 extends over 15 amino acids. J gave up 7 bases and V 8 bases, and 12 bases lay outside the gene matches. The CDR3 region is CASWQGQGRGQPQHF. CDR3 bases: TGTGCCAGCTGGCAGGGACAGGGTCGGGGACAGCCCCAGCATTTT.

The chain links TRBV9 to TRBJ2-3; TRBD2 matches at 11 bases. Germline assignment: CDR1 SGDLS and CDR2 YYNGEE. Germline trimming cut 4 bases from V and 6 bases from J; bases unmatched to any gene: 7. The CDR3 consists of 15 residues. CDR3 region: CASSNSGGAWDTQYF. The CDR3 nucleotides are TGTGCCAGCAGCAATAGCGGGGGGGCATGGGATACGCAGTATTTT.

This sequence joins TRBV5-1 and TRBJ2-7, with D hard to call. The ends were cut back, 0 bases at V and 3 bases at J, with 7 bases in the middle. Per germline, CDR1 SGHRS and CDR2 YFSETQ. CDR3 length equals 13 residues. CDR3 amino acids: CASSLGEYYEQYF. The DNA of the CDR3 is TGCGCCAGCAGCTTGGGAGAATACTACGAGCAGTACTTC.

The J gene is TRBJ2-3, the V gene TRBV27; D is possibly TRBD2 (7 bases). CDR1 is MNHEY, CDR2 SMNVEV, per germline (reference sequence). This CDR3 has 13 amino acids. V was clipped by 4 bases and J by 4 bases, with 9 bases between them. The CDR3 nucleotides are TGTGCCAGCAGTTGGGGGGGCTCAGATACGCAGTATTTT. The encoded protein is CASSWGGSDTQYF.

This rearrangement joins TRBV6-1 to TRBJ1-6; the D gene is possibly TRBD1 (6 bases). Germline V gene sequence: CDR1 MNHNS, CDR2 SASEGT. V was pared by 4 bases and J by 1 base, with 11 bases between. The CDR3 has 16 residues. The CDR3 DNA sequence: TGTGCCAGCAGTGGCGGAACAGGGTCCTATAATTCACCCCTCCACTTT. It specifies CASSGGTGSYNSPLHF.

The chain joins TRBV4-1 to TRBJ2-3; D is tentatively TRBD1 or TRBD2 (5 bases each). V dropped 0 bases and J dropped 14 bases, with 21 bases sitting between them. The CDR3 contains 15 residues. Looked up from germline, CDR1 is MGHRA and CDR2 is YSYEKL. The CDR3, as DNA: TGCGCCAGCAGCCAAGATCCGGACCGGGGCCGGCGTCGGTATTTT. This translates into CASSQDPDRGRRRYF.

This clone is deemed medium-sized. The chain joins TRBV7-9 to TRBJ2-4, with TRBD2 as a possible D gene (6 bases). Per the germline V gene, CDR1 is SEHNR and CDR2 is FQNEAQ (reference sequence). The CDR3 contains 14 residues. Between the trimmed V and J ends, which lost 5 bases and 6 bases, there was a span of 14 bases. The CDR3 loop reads CASSGGLALNIQYF. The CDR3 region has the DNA TGTGCCAGCAGCGGAGGGTTGGCTTTAAACATTCAGTACTTC.

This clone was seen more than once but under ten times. The CDR3 is CATSRDGGYTEAFF. The DNA of the CDR3 is TGTGCCACCAGCAGAGACGGGGGATACACTGAAGCTTTCTTT. The V gene is TRBV15, the J gene TRBJ1-1; D might be TRBD1 (5 bases). The CDR3 is made up of 14 amino acids. Germline CDR1 is LNHNV and CDR2 is YYDKDF (reference sequence). Trimming shortened V by 0 bases and J by 3 bases, and 8 bases separated the two germline ends. Supplemented by reference TRBV15 and TRBJ1-1, the full variable domain reads DAMVIQNPRYQVTQFGKPVTLSCSQTLNHNVMYWYQQKSSQAPKLLFHYYDKDFNNEADTPDNFQSRRPNTSFCFLDIRSPGLGDTAMYLCATSRDGGYTEAFFGQGTRLTVV.

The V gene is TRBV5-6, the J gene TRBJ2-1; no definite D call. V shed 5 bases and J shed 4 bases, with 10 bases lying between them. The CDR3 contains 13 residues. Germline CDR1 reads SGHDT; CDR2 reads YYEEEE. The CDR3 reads CASRSGPYNEQFF. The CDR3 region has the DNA TGTGCCAGCAGATCAGGACCATACAATGAGCAGTTCTTC.

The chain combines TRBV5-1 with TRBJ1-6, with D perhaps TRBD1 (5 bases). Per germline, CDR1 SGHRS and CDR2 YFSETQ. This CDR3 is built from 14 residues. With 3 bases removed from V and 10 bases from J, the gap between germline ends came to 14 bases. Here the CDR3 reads CASSSQESGSPLHF. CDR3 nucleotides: TGCGCCAGCAGCTCCCAGGAATCAGGGTCACCCCTCCACTTT.